This T cell receptor beta chain was retrieved from a study of blood T cells in healthy people across ages. Study-level findings and limits: Roughly linear age-related decline in beta diversity appeared, significant by age approximately 40. Because donor CMV status was unknown, expanded clonotype changes were possibly confounded.

Combining a sample-barcoded 5' primer with a J-beta primer mix, a second PCR ran for roughly 7 to 12 cycles. Every single cDNA molecule received a tag from a template-switch adaptor with 12 random nucleotides. TCRdb used MiXCR to reprocess the 5' RACE reads, holding one entry per CDR3 protein. The sample has almost 300,000 distinct CDR3 sequences, less than 30% seen once. Trimming cost V 0 bases and J 7 bases, with 9 bases left between them. The CDR3 length is 13 residues. Per germline, CDR1 LGHNA and CDR2 YSLEER. In its sample, this clonotype was seen a few times. Its antigen is not known. Sequencing was done on a sample of blood. The V and J genes are TRBV4-3 and TRBJ1-2, with unresolved D. The clonotype was recovered from a woman in her seventies in good health. In nucleotides, the CDR3 is TGCGCCAGCAGCCAAGAATTAGGGTCTGGCTACACCTTC. Protein: CASSQELGSGYTF.